This TCR beta chain was sequenced during a study of regulatory dendritic cells for organ transplantation. Study outcomes and limitations: Alloreactive memory CD8+ T cell pools varied considerably between individuals. Naive T cells showed high diversity, memory cells less, memory CD8+ least. Resting memory CD8+ T cells held the most alloreactive clonotypes.

A note on this clone: The antigen remains unidentified.

The method was immunoSEQ multiplex PCR; TCRdb's version includes in-frame clones alone and lacks a portion of them. The sample shows 25,000 to 35,000 clones, less than 85% of them seen only once. The CDR3 has 16 residues. Trimming cost V 4 bases and J 6 bases; bases outside gene matches: 11. CDR1 and CDR2 from the germline V gene are SGDLS and YYNGEE. Naive CD45RA+ and memory CD45RO+ CD4+ or CD8+ T cells were FACS-sorted. The source is a human donor in good health. The V and J genes are TRBV9 and TRBJ2-3; 10 bases agree with TRBD2. Sequenced sample: naive CD8+ T cells from blood. The sample's subset: CD45RA+ naive T cells. CDR3 region: CASSLSGGALMDTQYF. CDR3 in DNA: TGTGCCAGCAGCTTAAGCGGGGGGGCCTTGATGGATACGCAGTATTTT.